The rows below give T cell receptor beta chains drawn from one sample of a study of T cell responses to AZD1222 COVID-19 vaccine. Data came from immunoSEQ multiplex PCR; TCRdb stores just in-frame clones and leaves some out. The data contain approximately 180,000 clones, around 89% of them seen just once; the ten biggest clones take up about 4.3%. The sequenced sample was peripheral blood, obtained 28 days after the second dose of the MenACWY control vaccine. Receptors originate from an adult who received the MenACWY meningococcal vaccine as a control. Each CDR3 is given with its conserved first and last residue. Each record gives: V gene, J gene, clone size, D gene, CDR3 DNA, CDR3 protein. D genes are given only for firm matches. Clone size appears in some rows only: once, few, many, or a class for an expanded clone.

>TRBV4-3|TRBJ1-3|.|.
TGCGCCAGCAGCCAAGAGGAGGGCGGAAACACCATATATTTT
CASSQEEGGNTIYF
>TRBV4-2|TRBJ1-6|.|.
TGTGCCAGCAGCCAAAATAGTAGGAATAATTCACCCCTCCACTTT
CASSQNSRNNSPLHF
>TRBV5-6|TRBJ1-6|.|.
TGTGCCAGCAGCCCGATACGGCCCCCGAATTCACCCCTCCACTTT
CASSPIRPPNSPLHF
>TRBV28|TRBJ1-5|.|.
TGTGCCAGCAGTTTATGGTTGGGAAGCAATCAGCCCCAGCATTTT
CASSLWLGSNQPQHF
>TRBV28|TRBJ1-2|.|.
TGTGCCAGCAGTTGGGGGGGCTATGGCTACACCTTC
CASSWGGYGYTF
>TRBV28|TRBJ1-6|.|TRBD1
TGTGCCAGCAGTACCGAGGGGCCGGGACAGGGGAATTCACCCCTCCACTTT
CASSTEGPGQGNSPLHF
>TRBV2|TRBJ2-1|.|TRBD1
TGTGCCAGCAGTGAATTACAGGGGGCCAATGAGCAGTTCTTC
CASSELQGANEQFF
>TRBV27|TRBJ1-4|.|.
TGTGCCTCCGGGAGGGCCATTGAAAAACTGTTTTTT
CASGRAIEKLFF
>TRBV28|TRBJ1-6|.|.
TGTGCCAGCAGTTTTCCCGGCAGTAATTCACCCCTCCACTTT
CASSFPGSNSPLHF
>TRBV30|TRBJ1-1|.|TRBD1
TGTGCCTGGAGTGCTATGACAGGGTGGTTTCGGGAAGCTTTCTTT
CAWSAMTGWFREAFF
>TRBV18|TRBJ2-2|.|TRBD2
TGTGCCAGCTCAATTCGGGACTATAGCACCGGGGAGCTGTTTTTT
CASSIRDYSTGELFF
>TRBV6-2/TRBV6-3|TRBJ2-7|.|.
TGTGCCAGCAGTTACAGGGGCGTCGGAATCTACGAGCAGTACTTC
CASSYRGVGIYEQYF
>TRBV11-3|TRBJ2-7|few|.
TGTGCCAGCAGCTTAGATATCGGCGAGCAGTACTTC
CASSLDIGEQYF
>TRBV6-5|TRBJ2-7|.|TRBD1
TGTGCCAGCAGTAAGGGGACAGGCCCCTCCTACGAGCAGTACTTC
CASSKGTGPSYEQYF
>TRBV12-2|TRBJ1-1|once|.
TGTGCAAGTCGCTACCGACCAATGCCGAGTGAAGCTTTCTTT
CASRYRPMPSEAFF
>TRBV5-6|TRBJ2-3|.|.
TGTGCCAGCAGCCATCAGTCTGCAGATACGCAGTATTTT
CASSHQSADTQYF
>TRBV2|TRBJ2-7|.|.
TGTGCCAGCAGTGAAAGGAGAAGTTACGAGCAGTACTTC
CASSERRSYEQYF
>TRBV27|TRBJ2-7|.|.
TGTGCCAGCACTCCGGACTCCAACTCCTACGAGCAGTACTTC
CASTPDSNSYEQYF
>TRBV3-1/TRBV3-2|TRBJ1-1|.|.
TGTGCCAGCAGCCAAGGGGGGCAGTCCACTGAAGCTTTCTTT
CASSQGGQSTEAFF
>TRBV18|TRBJ2-2|.|TRBD2
TGTGCCAGCTCGCCACCTAGCGGGAGCGTTGCCGGGGAGCTGTTTTTT
CASSPPSGSVAGELFF
>TRBV6-1|TRBJ1-1|.|.
TGTGCCAGCAGTGAACGGGGCAGGGCGGACTCTGAAGCTTTCTTT
CASSERGRADSEAFF
>TRBV3-1/TRBV3-2|TRBJ2-3|.|TRBD2
TGTGCCAGCAGCCAAGGACTAGCGGGGAGCCATACGCAGTATTTT
CASSQGLAGSHTQYF
>TRBV2|TRBJ1-6|.|.
TGTGCCAGCTCGCCGGGATCGAATTCACCCCTCCACTTT
CASSPGSNSPLHF
>TRBV6-5|TRBJ2-7|.|TRBD1
TGTGCCAGCAGTACCGGACAGGGGGGGTACGAGCAGTACTTC
CASSTGQGGYEQYF
>TRBV30|TRBJ2-3|once|TRBD2
TGTGCCTGGTTTCTAGCGGGAAGATCGGGGGGCACAGATACGCAGTATTTT
CAWFLAGRSGGTDTQYF
>TRBV6-5|TRBJ1-4|.|.
TGTGCCAGCAGTTATCAGATAGTAAGCTGGGGCCAGAAACTGTTTTTT
CASSYQIVSWGQKLFF
>TRBV4-3|TRBJ2-7|few|TRBD1
TGCGCCAGCAGCCCGAGCCCCGGGACAGGGTCCTACGAGCAGTACTTC
CASSPSPGTGSYEQYF